This TCR beta chain was obtained from a study of control samples from healthy donors and cancer patients. The CDR3 is 15 amino acids. Germline-derived CDR1 and CDR2 are SEHNR and FQNEAQ (reference sequence). Trimming cost V 5 bases and J 3 bases; bases outside gene matches: 7. Sequencing was performed with immunoSEQ multiplex PCR; in TCRdb, only in-frame clones are kept and a portion is missing. The sample shows about 80,000 clones, 75% to 95% of them seen only once. Source material: blood. This clonotype originated in a man in his forties or fifties in good health. The gene calls are TRBV7-9 and TRBJ1-2; 9 bases match TRBD1. CDR3: CASSRDRVFDYGYTF. The CDR3 DNA sequence: TGTGCCAGCAGCCGGGACAGGGTGTTTGACTATGGCTACACCTTC.